Listed below are T cell receptor beta chains from one sample, sequenced in a study of T cells expressing NK-cell markers. TCRdb reworked the 5' RACE reads into one entry per CDR3 protein, no DNA. The sample holds roughly 380,000 distinct CDR3 sequences. Sequenced: blood T cells: a sorted CD56 or NKG2C T cell subset, CD4+ or CD8+ T cells, or bulk PBMC T cells (not recorded which). The receptors come from a man aged 18-75 years in good health. CDR3s include the opening cysteine and the closing phenylalanine or tryptophan. The order of the fields is J gene, V gene, CDR3 protein.

J: TRBJ2-3
V: TRBV3-1
CDR3: CASSEGALRTDTQYF

J: TRBJ1-5
V: TRBV12-3/TRBV12-4
CDR3: CASSFTQGGQPQHF

J: TRBJ2-4
V: TRBV18
CDR3: CASSPPPGQGNIQYF

J: TRBJ1-1
V: TRBV10-3
CDR3: CAISVDRGSQAFF

J: TRBJ2-3
V: TRBV19
CDR3: CASSVTGVTISTDTQYF

J: TRBJ2-2
V: TRBV12-3/TRBV12-4
CDR3: CASRSTGRAGELFF

J: TRBJ2-2
V: TRBV28
CDR3: CASIEGTGELFF

J: TRBJ2-5
V: TRBV4-1
CDR3: CASSQATGGTRRETQYF

J: TRBJ2-3
V: TRBV5-5
CDR3: CASSEVPKVTDTQYF

J: TRBJ2-6
V: TRBV28
CDR3: CASSLGRGIVGANVLTF

J: TRBJ2-7
V: TRBV5-1
CDR3: CASSGYRVGNYEQYF

J: TRBJ1-1
V: TRBV19
CDR3: CASHTPGKREAFF

J: TRBJ1-5
V: TRBV6-6
CDR3: CASSGQNNQPQHF

J: TRBJ2-2
V: TRBV6-2/TRBV6-3
CDR3: CGAGLLQGLTTGELFF

J: TRBJ1-6
V: TRBV2
CDR3: CASRDRESNSPLHF

J: TRBJ1-1
V: TRBV6-5
CDR3: CASSLTGVGNTEAFF

J: TRBJ2-1
V: TRBV12-3/TRBV12-4
CDR3: CASRPARDRVEQFF

J: TRBJ2-7
V: TRBV10-3
CDR3: CAIRERIEDEQYF

J: TRBJ2-3
V: TRBV12-3/TRBV12-4
CDR3: CASKNNGTGTSGGGTDTQYF

J: TRBJ2-7
V: TRBV10-3
CDR3: CAISEDRRAGTYEQYF

J: TRBJ1-6
V: TRBV7-9
CDR3: CASSPEGWHNSPLHF

J: TRBJ1-4
V: TRBV20-1
CDR3: CSARDLRGWEKLFF

J: TRBJ2-7
V: TRBV2
CDR3: CASSEARGAQYF

J: TRBJ2-3
V: TRBV3-1
CDR3: CASSQDRSRGGGTDTQYF

J: TRBJ1-1
V: TRBV6-1
CDR3: CASRKSGQRDTEAFF

J: TRBJ2-3
V: TRBV20-1
CDR3: CSARPPLGGSDTQYF

J: TRBJ2-7
V: TRBV20-1
CDR3: CSARSPMRSYEQYF

J: TRBJ2-2
V: TRBV2
CDR3: CASKVEGGLTGELFF

J: TRBJ2-7
V: TRBV5-1
CDR3: CASNTGDRASYEQYF

J: TRBJ1-1
V: TRBV7-2
CDR3: CASTLIVGQADTEAFF

J: TRBJ2-7
V: TRBV4-1
CDR3: CASSRAGTQTTYEQYF

J: TRBJ2-3
V: TRBV24-1
CDR3: CATSDFGQGGTDTQYF

J: TRBJ2-3
V: TRBV19
CDR3: CASSIRLEADTQYF

J: TRBJ1-6
V: TRBV7-3
CDR3: CASSLDSGGGSPLHF

J: TRBJ2-1
V: TRBV12-3/TRBV12-4
CDR3: CASSPPGEGGLFF

J: TRBJ2-7
V: TRBV20-1
CDR3: CSASRDYAYEQYF

J: TRBJ1-4
V: TRBV7-2
CDR3: CASSLPGQGREKLFF

J: TRBJ2-3
V: TRBV7-9
CDR3: CASSSGRGLADTQYF

J: TRBJ2-5
V: TRBV7-9
CDR3: CASSTHRGRGETQYF

J: TRBJ2-1
V: TRBV20-1
CDR3: CSARALGGAFSYNEQFF

J: TRBJ2-1
V: TRBV28
CDR3: CASSLVTSGVYEQFF

J: TRBJ2-7
V: TRBV9
CDR3: CASSVEGTGLSYEQYF

J: TRBJ1-3
V: TRBV24-1
CDR3: CATSVPGGTGNGNTIYF

J: TRBJ1-5
V: TRBV6-2/TRBV6-3
CDR3: CASSGQGQPQHF